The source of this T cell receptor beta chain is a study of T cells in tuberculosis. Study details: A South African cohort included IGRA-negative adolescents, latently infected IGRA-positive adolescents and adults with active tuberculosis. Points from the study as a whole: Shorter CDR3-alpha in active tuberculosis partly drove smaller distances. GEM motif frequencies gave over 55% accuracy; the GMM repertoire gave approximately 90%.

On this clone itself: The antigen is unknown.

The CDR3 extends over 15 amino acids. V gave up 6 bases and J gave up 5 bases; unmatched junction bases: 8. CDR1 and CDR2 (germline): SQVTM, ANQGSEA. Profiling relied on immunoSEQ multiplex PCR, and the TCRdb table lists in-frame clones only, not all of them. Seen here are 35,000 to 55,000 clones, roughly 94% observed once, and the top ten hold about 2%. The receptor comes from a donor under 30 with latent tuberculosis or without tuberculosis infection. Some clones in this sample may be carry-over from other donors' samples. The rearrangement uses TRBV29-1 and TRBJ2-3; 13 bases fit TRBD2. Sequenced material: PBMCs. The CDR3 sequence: CSVGLAGSLGDTQYF. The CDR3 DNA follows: TGCAGCGTGGGACTAGCGGGAAGTTTGGGAGATACGCAGTATTTT.